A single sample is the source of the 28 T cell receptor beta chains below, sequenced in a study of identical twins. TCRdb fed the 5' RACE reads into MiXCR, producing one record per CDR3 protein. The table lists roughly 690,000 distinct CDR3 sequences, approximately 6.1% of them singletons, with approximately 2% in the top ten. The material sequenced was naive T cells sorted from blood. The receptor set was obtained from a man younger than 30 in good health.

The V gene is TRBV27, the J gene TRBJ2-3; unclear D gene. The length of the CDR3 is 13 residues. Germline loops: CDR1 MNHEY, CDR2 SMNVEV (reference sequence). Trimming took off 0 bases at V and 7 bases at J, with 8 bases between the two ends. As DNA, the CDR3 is TGTGCCAGCAGTTTATCCCCCGGATATACGCAGTATTTT. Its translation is CASSLSPGYTQYF.

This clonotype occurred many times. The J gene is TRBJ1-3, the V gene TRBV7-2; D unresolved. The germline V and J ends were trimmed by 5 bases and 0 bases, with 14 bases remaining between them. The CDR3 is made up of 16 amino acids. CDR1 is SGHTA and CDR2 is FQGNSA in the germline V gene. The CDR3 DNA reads TGTGCCAGCAGCCCCAGACTCCTTTACTCTGGAAACACCATATATTTT. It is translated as CASSPRLLYSGNTIYF.

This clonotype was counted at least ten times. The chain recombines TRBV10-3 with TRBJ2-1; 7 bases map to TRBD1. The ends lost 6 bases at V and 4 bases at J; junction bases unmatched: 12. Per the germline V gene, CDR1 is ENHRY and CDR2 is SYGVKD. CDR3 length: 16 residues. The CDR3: CAISGNRGENYNEQFF. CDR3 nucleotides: TGTGCCATCAGCGGTAACAGGGGCGAAAATTACAATGAGCAGTTCTTC.

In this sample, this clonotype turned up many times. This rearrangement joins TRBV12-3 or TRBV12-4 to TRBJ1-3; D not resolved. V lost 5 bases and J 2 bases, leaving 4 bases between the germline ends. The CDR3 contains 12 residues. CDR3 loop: CASSQAGNTIYF. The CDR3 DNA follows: TGTGCCAGCAGTCAAGCTGGAAACACCATATATTTT.

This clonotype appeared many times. In DNA, the CDR3 is TGCAGTGCTAGCGCATACCCTCAGGGTCCCACCTACAATGAGCAGTTCTTC. This codes for CSASAYPQGPTYNEQFF. This chain connects TRBV20-1 to TRBJ2-1, with a weak D call TRBD1 (5 bases). The CDR3 has 17 residues. V gave up 3 bases and J gave up 2 bases, with 20 bases separating them. Germline V gene data show CDR1 as DFQATT and CDR2 as SNEGSKA (reference sequence).

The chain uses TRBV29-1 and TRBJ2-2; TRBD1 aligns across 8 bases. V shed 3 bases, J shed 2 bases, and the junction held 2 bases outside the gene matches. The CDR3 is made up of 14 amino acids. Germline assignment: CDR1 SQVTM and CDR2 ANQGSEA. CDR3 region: CSVDQGANTGELFF. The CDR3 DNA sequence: TGCAGCGTTGATCAGGGGGCAAACACCGGGGAGCTGTTTTTT.

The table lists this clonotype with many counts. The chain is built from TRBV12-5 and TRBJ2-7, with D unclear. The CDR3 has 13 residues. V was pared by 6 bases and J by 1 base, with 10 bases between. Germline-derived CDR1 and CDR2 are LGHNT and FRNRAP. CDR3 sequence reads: CASGRTASYEQYV. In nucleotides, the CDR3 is TGTGCTAGTGGGAGAACAGCGTCCTACGAGCAGTACGTC.

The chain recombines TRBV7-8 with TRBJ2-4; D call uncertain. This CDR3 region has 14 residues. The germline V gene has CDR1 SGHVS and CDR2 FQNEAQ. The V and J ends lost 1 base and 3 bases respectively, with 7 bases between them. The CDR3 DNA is TGTGCCAGCAGCTTAGGTTACCGCAAAAACATTCAGTACTTC. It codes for CASSLGYRKNIQYF.

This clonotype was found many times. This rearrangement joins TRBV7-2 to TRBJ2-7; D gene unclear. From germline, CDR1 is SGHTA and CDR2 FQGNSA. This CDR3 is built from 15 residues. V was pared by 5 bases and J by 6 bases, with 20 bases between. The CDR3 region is CASSLRWVASIEQYF. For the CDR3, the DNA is TGTGCCAGCAGCCTCCGCTGGGTGGCGAGCATCGAGCAGTACTTC.

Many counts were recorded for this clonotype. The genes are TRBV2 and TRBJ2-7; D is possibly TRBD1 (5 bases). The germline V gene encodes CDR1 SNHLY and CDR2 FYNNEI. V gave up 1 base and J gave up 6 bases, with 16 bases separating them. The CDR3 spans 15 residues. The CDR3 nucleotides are TGTGCCAGCAGTGAAGGAGGAGCAGGGAACGGCGAGCAGTACGTC. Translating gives CASSEGGAGNGEQYV.

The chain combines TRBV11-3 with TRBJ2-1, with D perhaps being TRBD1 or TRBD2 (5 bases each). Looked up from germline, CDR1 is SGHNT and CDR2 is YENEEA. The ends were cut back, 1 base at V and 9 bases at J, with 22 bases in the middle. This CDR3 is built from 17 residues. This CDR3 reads CASSLGPGAAASIEQFF. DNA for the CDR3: TGTGCCAGCAGCTTAGGGCCCGGGGCAGCGGCTAGCATTGAGCAGTTCTTC.

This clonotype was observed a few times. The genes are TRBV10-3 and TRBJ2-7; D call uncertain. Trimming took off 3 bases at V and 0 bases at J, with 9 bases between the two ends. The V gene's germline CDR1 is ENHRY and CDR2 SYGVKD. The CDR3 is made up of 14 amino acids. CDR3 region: CAISDGIRSYEQYF. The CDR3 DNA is TGTGCCATCAGTGATGGAATTCGCTCCTACGAGCAGTACTTC.

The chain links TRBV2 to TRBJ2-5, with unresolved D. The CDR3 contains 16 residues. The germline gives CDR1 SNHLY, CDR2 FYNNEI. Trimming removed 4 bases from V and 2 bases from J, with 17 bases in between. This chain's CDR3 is CASSGSEPYYQETQYF. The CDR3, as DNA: TGTGCCAGCAGTGGCAGTGAGCCGTACTATCAAGAGACCCAGTACTTC. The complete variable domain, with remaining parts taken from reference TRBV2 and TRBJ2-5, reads EPEVTQTPSHQVTQMGQEVILRCVPISNHLYFYWYRQILGQKVEFLVSFYNNEISEKSEIFDDQFSVERPDGSNFTLKIRSTKLEDSAMYFCASSGSEPYYQETQYFGPGTRLLVL.

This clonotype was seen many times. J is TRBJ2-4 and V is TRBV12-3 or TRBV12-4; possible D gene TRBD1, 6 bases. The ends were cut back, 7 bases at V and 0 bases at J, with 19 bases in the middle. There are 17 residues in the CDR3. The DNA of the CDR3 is TGTGCCAGCACCCGACAAATACAGGGAGTAGCCAAAAACATTCAGTACTTC. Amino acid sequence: CASTRQIQGVAKNIQYF.

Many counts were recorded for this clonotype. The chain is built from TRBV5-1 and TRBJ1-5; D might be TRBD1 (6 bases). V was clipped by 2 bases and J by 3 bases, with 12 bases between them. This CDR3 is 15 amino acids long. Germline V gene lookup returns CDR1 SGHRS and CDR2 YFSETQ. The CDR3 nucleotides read TGCGCCAGCAGCTTTGCCGGGGGCAACAATCAGCCCCAGCATTTT. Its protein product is CASSFAGGNNQPQHF.

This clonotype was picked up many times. CDR3 in amino acids: CASSRGDPGNEQFF. DNA for the CDR3: TGTGCCAGCTCCCGAGGGGACCCTGGAAATGAGCAGTTCTTC. This chain uses TRBV5-4 with TRBJ2-1, with D perhaps TRBD1 or TRBD2 (5 bases each). Looked up from germline, CDR1 is SGHNT and CDR2 is YYREEE (reference sequence). The CDR3 is made up of 14 amino acids. The ends were cut back, 7 bases at V and 7 bases at J, with 18 bases in the middle.

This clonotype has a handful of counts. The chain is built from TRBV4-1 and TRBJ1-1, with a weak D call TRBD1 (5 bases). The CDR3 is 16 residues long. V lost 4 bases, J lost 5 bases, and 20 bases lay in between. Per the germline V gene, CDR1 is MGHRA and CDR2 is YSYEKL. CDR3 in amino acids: CASSLPGGRVGTEAFF. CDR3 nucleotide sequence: TGCGCCAGCAGCCTCCCCGGGGGGAGGGTGGGGACTGAAGCTTTCTTT.

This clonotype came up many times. The CDR3 coding sequence is TGTGCCCCTGGGATTAGCGCCGACCAAGAGACCCAGTACTTC. Translation: CAPGISADQETQYF. The chain uses TRBV10-3 and TRBJ2-5; maybe TRBD2 (5 bases). V dropped 11 bases and J dropped 0 bases, with 16 bases sitting between them. CDR1 is ENHRY, CDR2 SYGVKD, per germline. The CDR3 extends over 14 amino acids.

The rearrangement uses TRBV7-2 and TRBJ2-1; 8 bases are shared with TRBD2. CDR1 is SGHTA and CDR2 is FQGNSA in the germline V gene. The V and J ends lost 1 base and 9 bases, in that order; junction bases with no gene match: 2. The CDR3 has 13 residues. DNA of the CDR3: TGTGCCAGCAGCTTAGTACTAGCGGTTGAGCAGTTCTTC. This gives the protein CASSLVLAVEQFF.

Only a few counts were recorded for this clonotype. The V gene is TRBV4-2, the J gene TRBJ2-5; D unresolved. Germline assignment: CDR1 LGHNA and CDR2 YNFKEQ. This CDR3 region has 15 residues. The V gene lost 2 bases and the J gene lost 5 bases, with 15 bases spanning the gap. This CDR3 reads CASSQRQSSLETQYF. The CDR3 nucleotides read TGTGCCAGCAGCCAACGTCAATCGAGCCTTGAGACCCAGTACTTC.

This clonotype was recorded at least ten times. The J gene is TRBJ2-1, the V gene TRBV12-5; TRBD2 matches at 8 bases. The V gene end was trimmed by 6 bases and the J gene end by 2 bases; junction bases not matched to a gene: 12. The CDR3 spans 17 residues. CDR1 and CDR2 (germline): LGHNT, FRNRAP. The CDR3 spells CASGSTDSGITYNEQFF. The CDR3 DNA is TGTGCTAGTGGCTCCACTGATAGCGGGATCACCTACAATGAGCAGTTCTTC.

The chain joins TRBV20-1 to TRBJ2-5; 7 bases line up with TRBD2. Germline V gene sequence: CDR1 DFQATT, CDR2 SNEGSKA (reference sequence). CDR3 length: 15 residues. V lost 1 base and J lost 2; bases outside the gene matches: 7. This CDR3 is CSARGLRETQETQYF. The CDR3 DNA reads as TGCAGTGCTAGAGGATTGCGGGAGACACAAGAGACCCAGTACTTC.

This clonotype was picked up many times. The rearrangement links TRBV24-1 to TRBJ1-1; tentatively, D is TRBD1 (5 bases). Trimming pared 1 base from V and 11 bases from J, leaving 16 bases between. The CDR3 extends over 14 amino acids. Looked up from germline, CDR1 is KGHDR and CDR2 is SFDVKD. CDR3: CATSDFRAVGGAFF. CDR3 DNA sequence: TGTGCCACCAGTGATTTCAGGGCCGTCGGGGGTGCTTTCTTT.

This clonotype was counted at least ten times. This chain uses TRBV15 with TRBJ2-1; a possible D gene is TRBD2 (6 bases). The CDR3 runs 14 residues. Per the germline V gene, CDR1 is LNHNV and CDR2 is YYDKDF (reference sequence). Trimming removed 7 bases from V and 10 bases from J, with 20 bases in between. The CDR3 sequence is CATTRGTAVREQFF. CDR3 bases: TGTGCCACCACCCGGGGGACCGCGGTTAGGGAGCAGTTCTTC.

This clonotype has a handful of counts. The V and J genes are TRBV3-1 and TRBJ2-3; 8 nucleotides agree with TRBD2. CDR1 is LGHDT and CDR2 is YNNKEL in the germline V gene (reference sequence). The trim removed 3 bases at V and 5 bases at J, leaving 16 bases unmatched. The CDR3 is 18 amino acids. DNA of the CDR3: TGTGCCAGCAGCCACCGGGGCGGGACTAGACCTCGTGGAGATACGCAGTATTTT. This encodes CASSHRGGTRPRGDTQYF.

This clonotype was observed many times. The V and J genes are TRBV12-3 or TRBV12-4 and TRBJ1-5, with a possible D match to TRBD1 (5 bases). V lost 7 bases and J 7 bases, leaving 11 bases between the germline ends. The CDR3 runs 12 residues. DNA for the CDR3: TGTGCCAGCACCCTGGGGGGACAGCCCCAGCATTTT. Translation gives CASTLGGQPQHF.

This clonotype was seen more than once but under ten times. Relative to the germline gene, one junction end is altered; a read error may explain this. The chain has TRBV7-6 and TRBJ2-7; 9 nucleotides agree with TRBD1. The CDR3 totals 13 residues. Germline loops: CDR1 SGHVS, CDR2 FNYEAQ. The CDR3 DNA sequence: TGTGCCAGCGGCTTGGGACAGGGTTACGAGCAGTACTTC. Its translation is CASGLGQGYEQYF.

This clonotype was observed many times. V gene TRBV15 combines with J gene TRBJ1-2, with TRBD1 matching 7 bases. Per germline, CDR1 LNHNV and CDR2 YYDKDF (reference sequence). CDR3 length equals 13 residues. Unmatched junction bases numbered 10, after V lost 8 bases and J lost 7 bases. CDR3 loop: CATGQGGSTGYTF. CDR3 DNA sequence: TGTGCCACCGGCCAGGGGGGCAGTACTGGCTACACCTTC.